This TCR beta chain originates from a study of T cells in localized non-small cell lung cancer. Study findings and constraints: Appearance in adjacent lung was seen for a median 57 of the top 100 tumor clones. Peak T cell clonality was found in uninvolved adjacent lung, exceeding tumor. A denser population of T cells in blood accompanied longer overall survival.

This CDR3 comprises 14 residues. Trimming left V 5 bases short and J 0 bases short, with 10 bases between. CDR1 and CDR2 (germline): SEHNR, FQNEAQ (reference sequence). Repertoires were generated with immunoSEQ multiplex PCR, while TCRdb's copy carries only in-frame clones and drops some. The profile shows some 11,000 clones, roughly 77% of them singletons. This clone was seen a handful of times. The target antigen is unknown. The chain combines TRBV7-9 with TRBJ2-5; D gene ambiguous. The receptor was derived from a male donor at least 60 years old with stage I lung adenocarcinoma. The sequenced sample was peripheral blood, obtained before any cancer treatment. The CDR3 reads CASSLGGNQETQYF. The DNA of the CDR3 is TGTGCCAGCAGCCTCGGCGGAAACCAAGAGACCCAGTACTTC.